The next 30 T cell receptor beta chains were all read from a single sample in a study of T cells in Graves' hyperthyroidism and ophthalmopathy. The TCR beta CDR3 regions underwent amplification using RNA transcripts as the source. HTBI primers were the set used in a first-round RT-PCR of the TCR CDR3. TCRdb ran MiXCR on the multiplex PCR reads and lists one entry per CDR3 protein. This sample has 500,000 to 600,000 distinct CDR3 sequences, with approximately 15% found just once. Sequencing was carried out using blood. These receptors all come from a woman aged 18 to 35 with Graves' hyperthyroidism.

The sample holds one count of this clonotype. At one end the junction does not follow the germline gene, possibly because of a read error. The J gene is TRBJ1-5, the V gene TRBV19; D may be TRBD1 (5 bases). Germline V lookup: CDR1 LNHDA, CDR2 SQIVND (reference sequence). The CDR3 length is 15 residues. The CDR3 sequence: CASRREGAGDQPRHF. The CDR3 DNA is TGTGCCAGTCGCCGCGAAGGGGCCGGTGATCAGCCCCGGCATTTT.

This clonotype has a count of ten or more. The chain uses TRBV7-9 and TRBJ1-1; possibly TRBD1 for D (5 bases). CDR1 and CDR2 (germline): SEHNR, FQNEAQ (reference sequence). The CDR3 is made up of 16 amino acids. Trimming removed 5 bases from V and 4 bases from J, with 20 bases in between. The CDR3 DNA sequence: TGTGCCAGCAGCCTCAGGACACATGATCGGATCACTGAAGCTTTCTTT. Its protein product is CASSLRTHDRITEAFF.

This clonotype was seen only a few times. The chain couples TRBV20-1 to TRBJ2-5; 7 bases fit TRBD2. The CDR3 runs to 13 residues. Germline V gives CDR1 DFQATT, CDR2 SNEGSKA (reference sequence). V lost 3 bases, J lost 1 base, and 2 bases stayed unmatched. The CDR3 DNA sequence: TGCAGTGCTAGGACTAGCCCCCAAGAGACCCAGTACTTC. Residues: CSARTSPQETQYF.

The chain couples TRBV4-1 to TRBJ1-2; 10 bases map to TRBD1. Germline lookup yields CDR1 MGHRA and CDR2 YSYEKL. The CDR3 covers 16 residues. J lost 4 bases, V lost 0 bases, and 5 bases had no gene match. The CDR3 reads CASSQDAGQGGYGYTF. The CDR3 DNA sequence: TGCGCCAGCAGCCAAGATGCTGGACAGGGGGGCTATGGCTACACCTTC.

This clonotype was counted at least ten times. The V gene is TRBV6-1, the J gene TRBJ2-1; 9 nucleotides line up with TRBD2. This CDR3 region has 19 residues. Germline CDR1 reads MNHNS; CDR2 reads SASEGT. V was pared by 5 bases and J by 1 base, with 15 bases of the junction left unmatched. The CDR3 sequence is CASSSLLGVSGSSYNEQFF. CDR3 coding DNA: TGTGCCAGCAGTTCTCTACTAGGGGTTAGCGGGAGTTCCTACAATGAGCAGTTCTTC.

This clonotype was seen more than once but under ten times. The rearrangement joins TRBV5-5 to TRBJ2-2, with D possibly matching TRBD2 (5 bases). Trimming left V 1 base short and J 5 bases short, with 15 bases between. From germline, CDR1 is SGHKS and CDR2 YYEKEE (reference sequence). The CDR3 has 16 amino acids. CDR3 sequence: CASSLSSSRLTGELFF. DNA for the CDR3: TGTGCCAGCAGCTTGAGTTCTAGCAGGTTGACCGGGGAGCTGTTTTTT. The complete variable domain, with remaining parts taken from reference TRBV5-5 and TRBJ2-2, reads DAGVTQSPTHLIKTRGQQVTLRCSPISGHKSVSWYQQVLGQGPQFIFQYYEKEERGRGNFPDRFSARQFPNYSSELNVNALLLGDSALYLCASSLSSSRLTGELFFGEGSRLTVL.

In its sample, this clonotype was seen many times. The chain has TRBV7-9 and TRBJ2-1, with TRBD1 matching over 7 bases. CDR3 length: 17 amino acids. Germline V gives CDR1 SEHNR, CDR2 FQNEAQ (reference sequence). V dropped 5 bases and J dropped 0; count of bases not matched to a gene: 10. The CDR3 is CASSLMDRLHSYNEQFF. The CDR3 DNA follows: TGTGCCAGCAGCCTCATGGACAGGTTGCACTCCTACAATGAGCAGTTCTTC.

The rearrangement uses TRBV6-2 or TRBV6-3 and TRBJ1-4; a possible D gene is TRBD1 (5 bases). From germline, CDR1 is MNHEY and CDR2 SVGEGT. The CDR3 length is 15 residues. Trimming stripped 11 bases from V and 5 bases from J, with 21 bases between. CDR3 sequence reads: CASSAEGLSNEKLFF. CDR3 DNA: TGTGCCTCATCCGCCGAGGGACTGTCAAATGAAAAACTGTTTTTT.

Ten or more counts support this clonotype. V usage is TRBV2 and J usage is TRBJ2-1, with D maybe TRBD2 (6 bases). This CDR3 has 15 amino acids. V was cut by 3 bases and J by 1 base, with 10 bases left in between. Germline values: CDR1 SNHLY, CDR2 FYNNEI. CDR3 nucleotide sequence: TGTGCCAGCAGTGATCGGGCGGGGTCCTACAATGAGCAGTTCTTC. This codes for CASSDRAGSYNEQFF.

This clonotype occurred a few times. V usage is TRBV7-3 and J usage is TRBJ1-1; D perhaps matches TRBD1 (5 bases). This CDR3 region has 13 residues. V was shortened by 5 bases and J by 4 bases, with 11 bases between the two germline ends. Germline CDR1 and CDR2: SGHTA and FQGTGA. CDR3 nucleotide sequence: TGTGCCAGCAGCCAAAGGGGTCGCACTGAAGCTTTCTTT. The encoded protein is CASSQRGRTEAFF.

Many counts were recorded for this clonotype. The CDR3 region has the DNA TGTGCCAGCAGTTTCCGGCGAGGCCCGGACTACGAGCAGTACTTC. Protein sequence: CASSFRRGPDYEQYF. J is TRBJ2-7 and V is TRBV28, with no clear D. The germline V gene has CDR1 MDHEN and CDR2 SYDVKM. CDR3 length: 15 residues. V gave up 3 bases and J gave up 3 bases, with 15 bases separating them.

This clonotype was observed a handful of times. CDR3 residues: CSVDGLGGWNTEAFF. The CDR3 DNA sequence: TGCAGCGTTGATGGTTTGGGGGGATGGAACACTGAAGCTTTCTTT. The chain couples TRBV29-1 to TRBJ1-1, with D possibly TRBD1 on 5 matching bases. CDR1 SQVTM and CDR2 ANQGSEA come from the germline V gene. V was pared by 3 bases and J by 1 base, with 15 bases between. CDR3 length: 15 residues.

Notes on this clonotype: One end of the junction does not line up with germline, which may come from a read error. V usage is TRBV12-3 or TRBV12-4 and J usage is TRBJ2-5, with D possibly matching TRBD2 (5 bases). The CDR3 consists of 12 residues. The CDR3 sequence: CASSLAGEAQYF. The CDR3 coding sequence is TGTGCCAGCAGTTTAGCGGGAGAGGCCCAGTACTTC.

This clonotype appeared many times. The chain uses TRBV7-2 and TRBJ2-3, with TRBD2 matching over 9 bases. Germline V gene lookup returns CDR1 SGHTA and CDR2 FQGNSA. The CDR3 is made up of 18 amino acids. J lost 4 bases, V lost 0 bases, and 11 bases had no gene match. The DNA of the CDR3 is TGTGCCAGCAGCTTAGCCCCGGGGGGCGGGGGGGCCTCAGATACGCAGTATTTT. Its protein is CASSLAPGGGGASDTQYF. Drawing the rest from reference TRBV7-2 and TRBJ2-3, the complete variable domain is GAGVSQSPSNKVTEKGKDVELRCDPISGHTALYWYRQSLGQGLEFLIYFQGNSAPDKSGLPSDRFSAERTGGSVSTLTIQRTQQEDSAVYLCASSLAPGGGGASDTQYFGPGTRLTVL.

In its sample, this clonotype was seen many times. The rearrangement uses TRBV12-3 or TRBV12-4 and TRBJ1-2, with D possibly TRBD1 on 6 matching bases. The CDR3 has 15 residues. The ends were cut back, 2 bases at V and 6 bases at J, with 16 bases in the middle. CDR3 sequence: CASSLRSRDNHGYTF. The DNA of the CDR3 is TGTGCCAGCAGTTTAAGGTCGCGGGACAATCATGGCTACACCTTC.

This clonotype was recorded many times. The chain employs TRBV20-1 and TRBJ1-3; D gene uncertain. Trimming shortened V by 5 bases and J by 0 bases, and 14 bases separated the two germline ends. This CDR3 spans 15 amino acids. CDR1 DFQATT and CDR2 SNEGSKA come from the germline V gene (reference sequence). DNA of the CDR3: TGCAGTGCTCCAGTTGGGTGGATCTCTGGAAACACCATATATTTT. Its translation: CSAPVGWISGNTIYF.

The chain is built from TRBV29-1 and TRBJ1-4; the D is unclear. Germline V lookup: CDR1 SQVTM, CDR2 ANQGSEA. The CDR3 extends over 13 amino acids. The ends were cut back, 1 base at V and 7 bases at J, with 10 bases in the middle. CDR3 nucleotides: TGCAGCGTTGAAGGAGAGGGTCCTGAAAAACTGTTTTTT. The encoded protein is CSVEGEGPEKLFF.

This clonotype was seen more than once but under ten times. This sequence joins TRBV6-2 or TRBV6-3 and TRBJ1-5; D unclear. The germline V gene has CDR1 MNHEY and CDR2 SVGEGT. CDR3 size: 15 residues. Trimming took off 0 bases at V and 1 base at J, with 7 bases between the two ends. The CDR3 spells CASSYSGTSNQPQHF. CDR3 sequence (DNA): TGTGCCAGCAGTTACTCAGGTACGAGCAATCAGCCCCAGCATTTT.

The chain employs TRBV4-1 and TRBJ2-3, with TRBD2 matching 9 bases. The CDR3 extends over 19 amino acids. Germline V gene lookup returns CDR1 MGHRA and CDR2 YSYEKL. The V gene end was trimmed by 1 base and the J gene end by 3 bases; junction bases not matched to a gene: 14. The CDR3 region has the DNA TGCGCCAGCAGCCAAGTATGGAGTAATGCGGGAGGGGGTACAGATACGCAGTATTTT. Translated, it gives CASSQVWSNAGGGTDTQYF.

The table lists this clonotype with a few counts. V and J are TRBV6-1 and TRBJ1-6; TRBD1 matches 9 bases. The V gene's germline CDR1 is MNHNS and CDR2 SASEGT. This CDR3 has 14 residues. The trim removed 4 bases at V and 5 bases at J, leaving 0 bases unmatched. The CDR3 bases are TGTGCCAGCAGTGGGACAGGGGATAATTCACCCCTCCACTTT. Amino acids: CASSGTGDNSPLHF.

This clonotype was detected many times. This sequence joins TRBV20-1 and TRBJ2-2; D gene uncertain. The germline V gene has CDR1 DFQATT and CDR2 SNEGSKA (reference sequence). V was clipped by 1 base and J by 5 bases, with 17 bases between them. The CDR3 loop spans 16 amino acids. CDR3 DNA: TGCAGTGCTAGAGCCCCTCCAGAGCAGAGGACCGGGGAGCTGTTTTTT. Translating gives CSARAPPEQRTGELFF.

This clonotype was seen more than once but under ten times. This chain connects TRBV19 to TRBJ1-2, with TRBD1 as a possible D gene (5 bases). Germline CDR1 and CDR2: LNHDA and SQIVND (reference sequence). V was clipped by 5 bases and J by 2 bases, with 15 bases between them. The CDR3 loop spans 15 amino acids. The CDR3 DNA follows: TGTGCCAGTAGTCTATACGTCAGGGCCAACTATGGCTACACCTTC. It encodes CASSLYVRANYGYTF.

This clonotype was seen repeatedly, ten times or more. The chain combines TRBV11-2 with TRBJ2-7, with D unclear. Trimming took 0 bases from V and 4 from J, leaving 7 bases between them. Germline CDR1 reads SGHAT; CDR2 reads FQNNGV. CDR3 length: 13 residues. The CDR3 DNA follows: TGTGCCAGCAGCTTAGATATGAGATACGAGCAGTACTTC. Translating it yields CASSLDMRYEQYF.

The chain uses TRBV25-1 and TRBJ2-5; a weak D match, TRBD1 (6 bases). In germline, CDR1 is MGHDK, CDR2 SYGVNS. V lost 3 bases, J lost 3 bases, and 11 bases lay in between. The CDR3 length is 14 residues. The CDR3 coding sequence is TGTGCCAGCAGTGAGCCCGGACAGAAAGAGACCCAGTACTTC. This translates into CASSEPGQKETQYF.

This clonotype was seen repeatedly, ten times or more. The chain couples TRBV11-2 to TRBJ2-3; TRBD1 is a possible D gene (6 bases). This CDR3 spans 15 amino acids. Trimming cost V 6 bases and J 3 bases, with 16 bases left between them. The V gene's germline CDR1 is SGHAT and CDR2 FQNNGV. CDR3 sequence reads: CASRALGGSTDTQYF. The CDR3 DNA sequence: TGTGCCAGCAGGGCATTAGGGGGAAGTACAGATACGCAGTATTTT.

V and J are TRBV7-2 and TRBJ2-3, with 10 bases matching TRBD1. Germline CDR1 is SGHTA and CDR2 is FQGNSA. Germline trimming cut 5 bases from V and 3 bases from J; bases unmatched to any gene: 5. This CDR3 is built from 15 residues. The CDR3 protein is CASSPRDRGTDTQYF. CDR3 coding DNA: TGTGCCAGCAGCCCCCGGGACAGGGGAACAGATACGCAGTATTTT.

The chain is built from TRBV2 and TRBJ1-5; D may be TRBD1 (6 bases). Trimming took 5 bases from V and 5 from J, leaving 19 bases between them. The CDR3 extends over 16 amino acids. Germline V lookup: CDR1 SNHLY, CDR2 FYNNEI. CDR3 DNA sequence: TGTGCCAGCAGTCAGGGGTACAATAGGGGAGATCAGCCCCAGCATTTT. Translation: CASSQGYNRGDQPQHF.

This clonotype was detected ten times or more. The chain is built from TRBV27 and TRBJ2-1; D unclear. Germline values: CDR1 MNHEY, CDR2 SMNVEV (reference sequence). V lost 2 bases and J lost 7, with 12 bases in between. The CDR3 consists of 14 residues. The CDR3 region is CASSLLKLMNEQFF. As DNA, the CDR3 is TGTGCCAGCAGTTTACTGAAACTGATGAATGAGCAGTTCTTC.

This clonotype was observed a few times. V usage is TRBV28 and J usage is TRBJ2-2; 8 nucleotides match TRBD2. The CDR3 sequence is 16 residues long. Germline loops: CDR1 MDHEN, CDR2 SYDVKM. V shed 4 bases and J 3 bases; nucleotides not matched to a gene: 7. The CDR3 reads CASSSPGGIDTGELFF. The DNA of the CDR3 is TGTGCCAGCAGTTCCCCGGGAGGGATAGACACCGGGGAGCTGTTTTTT.

This sequence joins TRBV19 and TRBJ1-3, with 8 bases matching TRBD1. V shed 6 bases and J 2 bases; nucleotides not matched to a gene: 9. Germline CDR1 is LNHDA and CDR2 is SQIVND (reference sequence). The CDR3 length is 16 residues. CDR3 protein: CASSHLQGEPGNTIYF. The DNA of the CDR3 is TGTGCCAGTAGCCATCTACAGGGGGAACCTGGAAACACCATATATTTT.